This section outlines one T cell receptor beta chain sequence together with its context. This record comes from a study of chemoradiotherapy in HPV16-positive cancers. Sequenced by immunoSEQ multiplex PCR; TCRdb stores in-frame clones only, minus some. The sample has 15,000 to 20,000 clones; around four fifths are singletons. CDR1 is MGHRA and CDR2 is YSYEKL in the germline V gene. The ends were cut back, 5 bases at V and 3 bases at J, with 12 bases in the middle. The CDR3 is 14 residues long. The chain is built from TRBV4-1 and TRBJ2-3, with D possibly called TRBD1 or TRBD2 (5 bases each). This receptor was obtained from a human donor with HPV-associated anogenital cancer. This specimen was acquired from a patient who underwent chemoradiotherapy. DNA of the CDR3: TGCGCCAGCAGCGAGGGGCAGATTACAGATACGCAGTATTTT. Translating gives CASSEGQITDTQYF.